This T cell receptor (beta chain) originates from a study of early T cells in non-severe SARS-CoV-2 infection. Study context: Sequenced bulk RNA came from whole blood that was unsorted, and chains were unpaired. Study-level results: VDJdb matching skewed toward anti-spike CD8 responses, missing private and CD4 specificities.

Individual cDNA molecules received unique molecular identifiers during library preparation. A single record per CDR3 protein comes from TCRdb applying MiXCR to the 5' RACE reads. Of 45,000 to 65,000 distinct CDR3 sequences detected, around 8.4% appear once; the ten largest clones hold 3.5% to 5%. The germline V gene encodes CDR1 MNHEY and CDR2 SVGEGT. The CDR3 is 11 residues long. Points on this clonotype: Antigen: not known. This sequence may be a read error, since a much larger clone differs from it by one base.

This receptor was taken from an adult who was a healthcare worker with PCR-confirmed SARS-CoV-2 infection or an uninfected control (not recorded which). The gene calls are TRBV6-2 or TRBV6-3 and TRBJ1-2; D unclear. The sequenced material came from whole blood. The CDR3 DNA sequence: TGTGCCAGCAACGACAACTATGGCGACACCTTC. It yields the protein CASNDNYGDTF.